The rows below give T cell receptor beta chains drawn from one sample of a study of spatial heterogeneity in lung cancer. Each CDR3 protein gets one entry after TCRdb re-called the 5' RACE reads with MiXCR. The sample lists 20,000 to 25,000 distinct CDR3 sequences; under 5.5% were seen once. This specimen consisted of PBMCs, obtained at surgery. These receptors were collected from a male donor with early-stage non-small cell lung cancer. Each CDR3 is given with its conserved first and last residue. D genes are given only for firm matches. Clone size is given for some rows only: seen once, a few or many times, or a class if the clone is expanded.

v_gene,len,j_gene,d_gene,abundance,CDR3aa,CDR3nt
TRBV18,14,TRBJ2-6,TRBD1,few,CASSVKTGANVPTF,TGTGCCAGCTCGGTAAAGACAGGGGCCAACGTCCCGACTTTC
TRBV19,16,TRBJ2-3,TRBD2,many,CASSIGIAGTTDTQYF,TGTGCCAGTAGTATCGGAATAGCGGGTACCACAGATACGCAGTATTTT
TRBV12-3/TRBV12-4,16,TRBJ1-1,-,many,CASSLGSVRPNTEAFF,TGTGCCAGCAGTTTAGGCTCAGTCAGGCCGAACACTGAAGCTTTCTTT
TRBV5-1,14,TRBJ1-1,TRBD1,many,CASSSQGGRTEAFF,TGCGCCAGCAGCTCCCAGGGGGGAAGAACTGAAGCTTTCTTT
TRBV5-1,11,TRBJ2-2,-,many,CASSFSGELFF,TGCGCCAGCAGCTTTTCCGGGGAGCTGTTTTTT
TRBV5-1,12,TRBJ2-3,-,-,CASSLGADTQYF,TGCGCCAGCAGCTTAGGCGCAGATACGCAGTATTTT
TRBV28,15,TRBJ2-5,TRBD1,many,CASKVQADRGETQYF,TGTGCCAGCAAAGTTCAGGCGGACAGGGGAGAGACCCAGTACTTC
TRBV6-5,13,TRBJ1-5,-,-,CASSYDRDQPQHF,TGTGCCAGCAGTTACGATAGAGATCAGCCCCAGCATTTT
TRBV20-1,16,TRBJ2-7,TRBD1,many,CSAPVGQGLIFYEQYF,TGCAGTGCTCCTGTTGGACAGGGTCTAATCTTCTACGAGCAGTACTTC
TRBV20-1,13,TRBJ1-1,-,many,CSATNTRNTEAFF,TGCAGTGCTACGAATACCCGGAACACTGAAGCTTTCTTT
TRBV7-9,12,TRBJ2-1,-,many,CASLSAVMEQFF,TGTGCCAGCTTAAGTGCCGTTATGGAACAGTTCTTC
TRBV5-1,14,TRBJ1-2,TRBD1,many,CASSLAGTDFGYTF,TGCGCCAGCAGCTTGGCCGGGACAGACTTTGGCTACACCTTC
TRBV18,14,TRBJ2-7,-,many,CASSPRTEPYEQYF,TGTGCCAGCTCACCGAGGACAGAGCCCTACGAGCAGTACTTC
TRBV30,12,TRBJ1-4,-,many,CAWSVGSEKLFF,TGTGCCTGGAGTGTAGGGAGTGAAAAACTGTTTTTT
TRBV5-1,16,TRBJ2-3,TRBD1,many,CASSLKSMDRGGTQYF,TGCGCCAGCAGCTTAAAGTCTATGGACAGGGGAGGTACGCAGTATTTT
TRBV5-6,14,TRBJ1-4,-,many,CASSFGGRGEKLFF,TGTGCCAGCAGCTTCGGGGGCAGAGGTGAAAAACTGTTTTTT
TRBV7-8,16,TRBJ2-3,TRBD2,few,CASIPSPAGVRDTQYF,TGTGCCAGCATCCCCTCCCCCGCGGGAGTCAGAGATACGCAGTATTTT
TRBV12-3/TRBV12-4,15,TRBJ1-5,TRBD1,many,CASSWTGGGEEPQHF,TGTGCCAGCAGTTGGACAGGGGGCGGCGAGGAGCCCCAGCATTTT
TRBV25-1,12,TRBJ1-2,TRBD1,many,CASSQGGYGYTF,TGTGCCAGCAGTCAGGGGGGGTATGGCTACACCTTC
TRBV15,13,TRBJ2-1,TRBD2,many,CATSRDRGDEQFF,TGTGCCACCAGCAGAGATCGGGGGGATGAGCAGTTCTTC
TRBV18,15,TRBJ1-2,-,many,CASSPPRGANYGYTF,TGTGCCAGCTCACCCCCCCGGGGCGCTAACTATGGCTACACCTTC
TRBV6-6,15,TRBJ2-7,TRBD1,few,CASSSRGQGQGEQYF,TGTGCCAGCAGTTCCCGGGGACAGGGCCAAGGCGAGCAGTACTTC
TRBV9,14,TRBJ2-2,-,-,CASSVAGAIGELFF,TGTGCCAGCAGCGTAGCAGGGGCGATCGGGGAGCTGTTTTTT
TRBV7-9,20,TRBJ2-1,TRBD2,many,CASSLDSRQFRTSGINEQFF,TGTGCCAGCAGCTTAGACTCGCGGCAGTTTAGGACTAGCGGAATCAATGAGCAGTTCTTC
TRBV5-5,15,TRBJ2-1,TRBD1,many,CASGDRGGLYNEQFF,TGTGCCAGCGGAGACAGGGGAGGCCTTTACAATGAGCAGTTCTTC
TRBV19,15,TRBJ2-1,TRBD2,many,CASSKQGTSTDEQFF,TGTGCCAGTAGTAAGCAAGGGACTAGCACCGATGAGCAGTTCTTC
TRBV7-2,13,TRBJ1-5,-,many,CASSLAQNQPQHF,TGTGCCAGCAGCTTAGCCCAGAATCAGCCCCAGCATTTT
TRBV5-1,12,TRBJ1-1,-,many,CASSLVGTEAFF,TGCGCCAGCAGCTTGGTCGGGACAGAAGCTTTCTTT
TRBV20-1,13,TRBJ2-1,TRBD2,many,CSGARGLGNEQFF,TGCAGTGGGGCGCGGGGACTAGGAAATGAGCAGTTCTTC
TRBV24-1,13,TRBJ2-7,-,few,CATSDPGSYEQYF,TGTGCCACCAGTGATCCAGGGTCCTACGAGCAGTACTTC
TRBV18,19,TRBJ2-7,-,-,CASSPTQTSTGFETYEQYF,TGTGCCAGCTCACCTACCCAAACCTCGACAGGATTTGAGACCTACGAGCAGTACTTC
TRBV2,13,TRBJ1-5,-,many,CASSGREYQPQHF,TGTGCCAGCAGTGGGAGGGAATATCAGCCCCAGCATTTT
TRBV28,17,TRBJ2-3,TRBD2,many,CASSSGLAGLSTDTQYF,TGTGCCAGCAGTTCGGGACTAGCGGGCCTGAGCACAGATACGCAGTATTTT
TRBV18,12,TRBJ2-7,-,medium-sized,CASSPSSYEQYF,TGTGCCAGCAGTCCTAGCTCCTACGAGCAGTACTTC
TRBV7-6,11,TRBJ2-1,TRBD1,many,CASSTGTGEVF,TGTGCCAGCAGCACCGGGACAGGGGAAGTCTTC
TRBV7-2,11,TRBJ2-7,-,many,CASSAAYEQYF,TGTGCCAGCAGCGCAGCCTACGAGCAGTACTTC
TRBV19,18,TRBJ2-6,TRBD1,many,CASSMDRGPSSGANVLTF,TGTGCCAGTAGTATGGACAGGGGCCCCTCCTCTGGGGCCAACGTCCTGACTTTC
TRBV18,15,TRBJ2-2,-,many,CASSPRGGDTGELFF,TGTGCCAGCTCACCGCGGGGCGGAGACACCGGGGAGCTGTTTTTT
TRBV7-8,13,TRBJ2-1,TRBD2,few,CASSLGGGNEQFF,TGTGCCAGCAGCTTGGGCGGGGGAAATGAGCAGTTCTTC
TRBV28,14,TRBJ2-2,-,many,CASRDSTYTGELFF,TGTGCCAGCAGGGACAGCACTTACACCGGGGAGCTGTTTTTT
TRBV7-9,17,TRBJ2-2,-,-,CASSLGGFAGAAGELFF,TGTGCCAGCAGCTTAGGCGGGTTTGCGGGGGCCGCCGGGGAGCTGTTTTTT
TRBV20-1,14,TRBJ1-5,-,many,CSARVWAGKEPQHF,TGCAGTGCTAGGGTTTGGGCAGGGAAGGAGCCCCAGCATTTT
TRBV2,14,TRBJ2-7,-,many,CASNEDNVGGEQYF,TGTGCCAGCAACGAGGACAACGTCGGGGGCGAGCAGTACTTC
TRBV7-2,15,TRBJ2-1,TRBD2,few,CASSLRLAEANEQFF,TGTGCCAGCAGCTTAAGGCTAGCGGAGGCCAATGAGCAGTTCTTC
TRBV11-2,14,TRBJ2-5,-,many,CASSWVVGQETQYF,TGTGCCAGCAGCTGGGTAGTAGGCCAAGAGACCCAGTACTTC
TRBV19,14,TRBJ2-7,TRBD1,-,CASSITGTVYEQYF,TGTGCCAGTAGTATCACGGGGACAGTTTACGAGCAGTACTTC
TRBV15,15,TRBJ1-2,-,few,CATSREGAETYGYTF,TGTGCCACCAGCAGAGAAGGGGCAGAGACCTATGGCTACACCTTC
TRBV7-9,15,TRBJ2-1,TRBD1,few,CASSLAGQGYNEQFF,TGTGCCAGCAGCTTAGCGGGACAGGGGTACAATGAGCAGTTCTTC
TRBV4-3,14,TRBJ1-2,-,many,CASSQEIVSYGYTF,TGCGCCAGCAGCCAAGAAATTGTGAGCTATGGCTACACCTTC